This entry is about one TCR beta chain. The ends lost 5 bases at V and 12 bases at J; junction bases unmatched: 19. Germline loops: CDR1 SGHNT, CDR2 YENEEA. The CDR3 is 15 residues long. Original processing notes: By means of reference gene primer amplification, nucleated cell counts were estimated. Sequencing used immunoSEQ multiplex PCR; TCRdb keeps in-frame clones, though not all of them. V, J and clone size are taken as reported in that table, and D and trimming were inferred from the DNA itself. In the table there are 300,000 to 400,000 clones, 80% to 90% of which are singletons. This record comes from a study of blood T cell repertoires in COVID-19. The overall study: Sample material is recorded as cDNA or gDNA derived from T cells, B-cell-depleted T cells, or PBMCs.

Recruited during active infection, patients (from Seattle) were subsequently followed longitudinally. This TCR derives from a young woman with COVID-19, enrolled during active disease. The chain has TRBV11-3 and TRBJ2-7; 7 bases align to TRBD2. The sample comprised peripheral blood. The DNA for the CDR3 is TGTGCCAGCAGCCTGGGAGGGCGGACCCCCGTGAATCCGTACGTC. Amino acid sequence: CASSLGGRTPVNPYV.